This record covers a single TCR beta chain. The data derive from a study of CD8+ T cells in alopecia areata. Germline V gene data show CDR1 as MGHRA and CDR2 as YSYEKL. The CDR3 totals 14 residues. Trimming left V 5 bases short and J 5 bases short, with 13 bases between. The treatment was: oral pan-JAK inhibitor, 5-10 mg twice daily. Sequencing templates came from extracted RNA that was reverse transcribed into cDNA. Libraries were prepared by immunoSEQ multiplex PCR; TCRdb keeps only in-frame clonotypes and omits some of them. The table shows about 150,000 clones, with 45% to 60% occurring only once. The sample in question was CD8+ T cells sorted from blood, obtained at week 4, from a patient treated with tofacitinib. This sequence was found in a human donor with alopecia areata. The V call is TRBV4-1, the J call TRBJ1-5, with D perhaps matching TRBD1 (5 bases). CDR3 amino acids: CASSVNGAHQPQHF. The CDR3 DNA reads TGCGCCAGCAGCGTCAACGGGGCACATCAGCCCCAGCATTTT.